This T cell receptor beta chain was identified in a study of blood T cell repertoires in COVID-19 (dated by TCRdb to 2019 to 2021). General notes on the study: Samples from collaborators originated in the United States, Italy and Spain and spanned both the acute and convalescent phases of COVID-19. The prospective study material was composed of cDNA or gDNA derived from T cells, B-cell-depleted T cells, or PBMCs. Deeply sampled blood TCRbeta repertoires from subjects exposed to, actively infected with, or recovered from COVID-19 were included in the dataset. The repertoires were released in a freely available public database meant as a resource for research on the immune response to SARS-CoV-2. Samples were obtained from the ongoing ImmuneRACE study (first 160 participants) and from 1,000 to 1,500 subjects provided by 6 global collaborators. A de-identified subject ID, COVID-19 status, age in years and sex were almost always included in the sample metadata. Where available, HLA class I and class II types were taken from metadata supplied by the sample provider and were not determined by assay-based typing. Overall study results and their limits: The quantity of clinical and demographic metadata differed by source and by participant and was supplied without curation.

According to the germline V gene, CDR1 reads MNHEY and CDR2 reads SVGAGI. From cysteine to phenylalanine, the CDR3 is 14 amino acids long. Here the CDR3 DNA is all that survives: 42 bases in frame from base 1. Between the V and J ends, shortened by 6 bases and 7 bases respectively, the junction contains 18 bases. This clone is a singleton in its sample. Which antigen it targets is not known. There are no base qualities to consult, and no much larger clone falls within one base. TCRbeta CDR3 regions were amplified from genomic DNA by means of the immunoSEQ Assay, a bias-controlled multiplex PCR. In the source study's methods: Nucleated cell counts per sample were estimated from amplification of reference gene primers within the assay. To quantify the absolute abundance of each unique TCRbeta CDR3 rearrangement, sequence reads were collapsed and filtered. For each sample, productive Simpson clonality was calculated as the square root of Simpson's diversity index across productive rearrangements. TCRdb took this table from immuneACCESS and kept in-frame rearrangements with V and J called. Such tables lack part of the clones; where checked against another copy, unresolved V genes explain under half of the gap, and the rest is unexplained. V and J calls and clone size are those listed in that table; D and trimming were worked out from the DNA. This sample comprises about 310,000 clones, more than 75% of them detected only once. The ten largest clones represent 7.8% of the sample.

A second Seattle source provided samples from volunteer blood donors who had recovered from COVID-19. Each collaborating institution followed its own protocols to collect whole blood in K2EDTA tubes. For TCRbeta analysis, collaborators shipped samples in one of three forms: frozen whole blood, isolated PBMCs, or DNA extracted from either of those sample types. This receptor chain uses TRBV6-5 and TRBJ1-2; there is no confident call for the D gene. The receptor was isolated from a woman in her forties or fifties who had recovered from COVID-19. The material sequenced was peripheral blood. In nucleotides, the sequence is TGTGCCAGCAGCTTCGACGGGTTGAGTGTTGGCTACACCTTC. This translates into CASSFDGLSVGYTF.